This T cell receptor (beta chain) was recovered during a study of T cells in Graves' hyperthyroidism and ophthalmopathy. Exclusion followed for patients with uncontrolled infection, other autoimmune disease, pregnancy or lactation. Clinical symptoms, serum thyroxine and TRAb, thyroid ultrasound and orbital computed tomography together formed the diagnostic basis. This clonotype was counted between two and nine times. No antigen is known for it. RNA transcripts served as the template for amplifying TCR beta CDR3 regions. First-round RT-PCR targeting the TCR CDR3 was performed with the HTBI primer set. TCRdb itself ran the multiplex PCR reads through MiXCR, one entry per CDR3 protein. This table holds 500,000 to 650,000 distinct CDR3 sequences, 46% found once. The CDR3 is 11 amino acids. V was clipped by 6 bases and J by 11 bases, with 14 bases between them. Germline CDR1 is LGHDT and CDR2 is YNNKEL (reference sequence).

Broader study findings: Ophthalmopathy prediction by the model preceded onset by a median about 6.3 months. Among thyroid clonotypes expanded above 0.001, most also appeared in blood.

The sequencing input was peripheral blood or thyroid tissue (not recorded which). The sequence came from an adult woman with Graves' disease, either hyperthyroidism or ophthalmopathy (not recorded which). The chain carries TRBV3-1 and TRBJ2-7; possible D gene TRBD2, 6 bases. This chain's CDR3 is CASSSGSWEYF. In nucleotides, the CDR3 is TGTGCCAGCAGTTCCGGGAGTTGGGAGTACTTC.